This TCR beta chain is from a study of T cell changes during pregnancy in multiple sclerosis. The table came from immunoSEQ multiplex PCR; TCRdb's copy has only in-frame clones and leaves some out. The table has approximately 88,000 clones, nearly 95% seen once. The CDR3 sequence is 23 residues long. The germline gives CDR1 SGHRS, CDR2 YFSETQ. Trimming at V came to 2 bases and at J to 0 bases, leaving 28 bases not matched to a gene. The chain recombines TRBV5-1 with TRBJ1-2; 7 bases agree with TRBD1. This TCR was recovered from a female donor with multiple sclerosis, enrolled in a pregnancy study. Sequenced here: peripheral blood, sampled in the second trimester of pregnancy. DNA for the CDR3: TGCGCCAGCAGCTTTATCTATCGGGACAGAATTTTTCCCCCGGCGGGCTCTAACTATGGCTACACCTTC. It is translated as CASSFIYRDRIFPPAGSNYGYTF.